These 2 T cell receptor beta chains were sequenced from one sample in a study of CD8+ T cells in alopecia areata. RNA, once extracted, was reverse transcribed into cDNA for use as the sequencing template. Sequencing was performed with immunoSEQ multiplex PCR; in TCRdb, only in-frame clones are kept and a portion is missing. The profile shows fewer than 250,000 clones, 64% of them singletons. Sample treatment: oral pan-JAK inhibitor, 5-10 mg twice daily. The specimen comprised CD4+ T cells sorted from blood, sampled at week 4, from a patient treated with tofacitinib. All receptors come from a human donor with alopecia areata.

The CDR3 bases are TGTGCCAGCAGTCAGGACAGGGGGGTAGAGACCCAGTACTTC. Protein product: CASSQDRGVETQYF. This chain links TRBV27 with TRBJ2-5, with 10 bases lining up with TRBD1. The CDR3 has 14 amino acids. Per the germline V gene, CDR1 is MNHEY and CDR2 is SMNVEV (reference sequence). The trim removed 5 bases at V and 4 bases at J, leaving 4 bases unmatched.

As regards this clone: The germline gene is not matched at one end of the junction; a read error may be the cause. The chain links TRBV7-7 to TRBJ2-1; 10 bases are a match to TRBD2. The CDR3 totals 15 residues. The germline V gene has CDR1 SSHAT and CDR2 FNYEAQ (reference sequence). As DNA, the CDR3 is TGTGCTAGCAGCTTGGGGACTAGCGTAACGGATGAGCAGTTCTTC. Protein: CASSLGTSVTDEQFF.